The text below deals with one TCR delta chain. Only a few counts were recorded for this clone. The antigen it binds to is not known. Within one base of it there is no much larger clone, and no base qualities were kept. The same treatment, consisting of spiramycin and/or pyrimethamine plus sulfadiazine plus folinic acid, was given to the mothers of both infected and uninfected infants. Every infant, whether infected or uninfected, was delivered at term, after more than 37 weeks of gestation. About 1 mL of blood was processed into PBMCs by Lymphoprep gradient centrifugation, then cryopreserved in liquid nitrogen and shipped to Belgium. Thawed PBMCs were labeled with Zombie NIR viability dye and stained with CD3, TCR gammadelta, Vgamma9 and Vdelta2 antibodies. Sorting of CD3+ TCRgammadelta+ T cells was performed on a FACSAria III, with a mean purity of about 98%. For each sample, RNA was extracted from approximately 10,000 sorted gammadelta T cells with the RNeasy Micro Kit. Infants were born to mothers enrolled with primary T. gondii infection during pregnancy. The infants' peripheral blood was drawn at an outpatient microbiology and virology center located in Pavia, Italy.

cDNA was generated in one tube by template-switch reverse transcription with TRGC- and TRDC-specific primers, using SuperScript II. The TRGC primer was designed so that it binds both the TRGC1 and the TRGC2 constant genes. The KAPA Real-Time Library Amplification Kit was used for TRG and TRD amplification, and AMPure XP bead purification was performed between steps. Index PCR with the Nextera XT Index Kit was used to add Illumina sequencing adapters. Sequencing of TRG and TRD amplicons was performed on an Illumina MiSeq with the V2 300 kit, and 150 bp paired-end reads were generated. As for the authors' bioinformatics: Before any further analysis, FastQC version 0.11.8 was used to assess read quality. Reads were mapped to GenBank TRG or TRD reference genes, and MiXCR version 3.0.3 was used to assemble CDR3 sequences. Default MiXCR settings were used, apart from assembling TRDD gene segments from 3 instead of 5 consecutive nucleotides. N additions, CDR3 length, J segment length and clonotype sharing between samples were all calculated using VDJtools version 1.2.1. CDR3 sequences that were out of frame or contained stop codons were removed from the analysis. To look for overlap, the infant repertoires were checked against previously published Vgamma9Vdelta2 repertoires from fetal, cord blood and adult blood. Clone calls in TCRdb were regenerated from the public reads with CATT, after which identical DNA sequences shared one row. The V and J calls reflect TCRdb's pipeline rather than the authors' work. The sample table shows about 990 delta-chain clones, and approximately 19% are seen once. Clones ranked in the top ten supply around a tenth of the sample.

Reading the germline V gene gives CDR1 GEAIGNYY and CDR2 EKD. The CDR3 contains 24 residues, cysteine and phenylalanine counted. The CDR3 DNA has 72 bases and is translated from base 1. The germline V and J ends show losses of 3 bases and 1 base respectively, and no gene match explains 31 bases of the junction. This sample is drawn from a study of Vγ9Vδ2 T cells in congenital toxoplasmosis (dated by TCRdb to 2020 to 2022). Regarding the complete study: To diagnose congenital toxoplasmosis, IgG, IgM and IgA serology, Western blot and an in-house interferon-gamma release assay were used. In this study, researchers looked at the gamma and delta chain CDR3 repertoires of sorted blood gammadelta T cells, comparing infants congenitally infected with T. gondii against uninfected infants. Infant repertoires were sequenced at 2 months after birth and at 1 year of age. TCR sequencing was performed on 5 or 6 infected and approximately 10 uninfected infants at 2 months and on 3 infected and 4 uninfected infants at 1 year. What the research found in general, with its limitations: Two months was the earliest age with enough suitable sample material for TCR repertoire analysis, so newborn repertoires were not sequenced. Both infected and uninfected infants showed high prevalence of a public TRGV9 clonotype. The repertoire differences between infected and uninfected infants were less clear at 1 year of age than at 2 months. Among approximately 2-month-old infants, germline-encoded fetal-type TRDV2 CDR3 sequences seemed to show up more often in infected than in uninfected infants, which suggests an in utero expansion footprint. At 2 months, infected infants appeared to have fewer N additions in TRGV9 and TRDV2 CDR3s than uninfected infants, particularly in TRDV2-TRDJ1 sequences.

This chain joins TRDV2 to TRDJ1; 10 central bases correspond to TRDD3. The J gene is absent in TCRdb and was assigned here via DNA matching to germline. Source material: gamma-delta T cells from blood. The sequence was collected from a child under 10 years old born to a mother with Toxoplasma gondii infection during pregnancy, either congenitally infected or uninfected (not recorded which). The CDR3 reads CACDSLGGGYAPRPEIRFTDKLIF. The DNA reads as follows: TGTGCCTGTGACTCATTAGGGGGGGGATACGCACCCCGCCCAGAAATCCGCTTCACCGATAAACTCATCTTT.